The T cell receptor (beta chain) described here comes from a study of blood T cell repertoires in COVID-19. At the level of the study: COVID-19 samples collected from the United States, Italy and Spain covered acute and convalescent phases.

Clones were read by immunoSEQ multiplex PCR, and TCRdb kept only the in-frame ones, dropping some. This table holds 140,000 or so clones, 75% to 85% found once. Trimming cost V 6 bases and J 2 bases, with 13 bases left between them. The germline gives CDR1 SQVTM, CDR2 ANQGSEA. This CDR3 is 14 amino acids long. The chain uses TRBV29-1 and TRBJ1-4; perhaps TRBD1 as D (6 bases). The sequencing input was peripheral blood. The sequence came from a man in his 60s with active or convalescent COVID-19. The CDR3 loop reads CSVAPGATNEKLFF. In DNA form, the CDR3 reads TGCAGCGTGGCCCCAGGGGCTACTAATGAAAAACTGTTTTTT.